This T cell receptor (beta chain) stems from a study of identical twins. Study-wide points: The authors drew conclusions from cross-sectional statistical analysis rather than following the same donors.

This CDR3 region has 12 residues. The V and J ends lost 8 bases and 4 bases respectively, with 11 bases between them. In its sample, this clonotype was seen a few times. The antigen is undetermined. TCRdb independently ran MiXCR on the 5' RACE reads; one entry per CDR3 protein. The sample contains some 570,000 distinct CDR3 sequences, approximately 20% of which appear only once. These data also formed part of another study, on yellow fever vaccine responses in identical twins.

This receptor was taken from a woman aged 18-35 years in good health. This sequence joins TRBV12-3 or TRBV12-4 and TRBJ1-1, with D unresolved. Sequenced: CD4+ T cells sorted from blood. CDR3 protein: CASGRWGTEAFF. Here the CDR3 DNA reads TGTGCCAGCGGTCGATGGGGCACTGAAGCTTTCTTT.